This TCR beta chain was recorded in a study of siplizumab effects on memory and regulatory T cells. Only in-frame clones appear in the TCRdb table, and some are missing; sequencing was by immunoSEQ multiplex PCR. The data contain approximately 75,000 clones, 93% of them singletons. Study-level findings and limits: Treg-derived clones made up an average of around 67% of mappable alloreactive CD4+ clones with siplizumab and 25% to 30% in controls. Alloreactive sequences tracing back to unstimulated CD4+ memory cells were significantly reduced by siplizumab.

This clone was recorded once. Its antigen is unidentified. The V gene end was trimmed by 4 bases and the J gene end by 10 bases; junction bases not matched to a gene: 3. Germline CDR1 reads SGDLS; CDR2 reads YYNGEE. The length of the CDR3 is 13 residues. The V and J genes are TRBV9 and TRBJ2-1, with 12 nucleotides matching TRBD2. The source of this sequence is a human donor in good health. Sequences were obtained from CD8+ T cells sorted from blood. The CDR3, as DNA: TGTGCCAGCAGCTTCGGACTAGCGGGGGAGCAGTTCTTC. The encoded protein is CASSFGLAGEQFF.